The 17 T cell receptor beta chains below come from one sample, sequenced in a study of somatic mutations in cytotoxic T cells in rheumatoid arthritis (dated by TCRdb to the late 2010s). Libraries were prepared through the immunoSEQ multiplex PCR assay. As stored in TCRdb, this immuneACCESS dataset retains in-frame rearrangements with V and J assigned. A fraction of the clones does not appear; measured against another copy, unresolved V genes explain less than half of the discrepancy, and the remainder lacks a known reason. Here the sample has 12,000 to 15,000 clones; 60% to 85% occur a single time. Around 7.7% of the sample belongs to the ten largest clones. The sample consisted of CD8+ T cells sorted from blood. Receptors were obtained from an adult with rheumatoid arthritis.

This rearrangement joins TRBV13 to TRBJ2-2; 9 nucleotides match TRBD1. Per germline, CDR1 PRHDT and CDR2 FYEKMQ (reference sequence). V trimming: 2 bases; J trimming: 7 bases; junction bases outside the gene matches: 14. This CDR3 is built from 18 residues. The chain's CDR3 is CASSLSQRGTGFGGELFF. Written as DNA, the CDR3 is TGTGCCAGCAGCTTATCCCAAAGGGGGACAGGGTTTGGCGGGGAGCTGTTTTTT.

V is TRBV13 and J is TRBJ2-5; possibly TRBD1 for D (6 bases). The tail of the sequence fits TRBJ2-7 better, so the J call may be wrong. CDR3 length equals 13 residues. The germline V gene has CDR1 PRHDT and CDR2 FYEKMQ (reference sequence). Written as DNA, the CDR3 is TGTGCCAGCAGCTCAGGGGAAGGCTACGAGCAGTACTTC. Protein product: CASSSGEGYEQYF.

The chain carries TRBV27 and TRBJ1-2; D possibly corresponds to TRBD1 (6 bases). The CDR3 extends over 13 amino acids. The ends were cut back, 6 bases at V and 8 bases at J, with 16 bases in the middle. In germline, CDR1 is MNHEY, CDR2 SMNVEV (reference sequence). Here the CDR3 reads CASRGGAVRGYTF. CDR3 nucleotide sequence: TGTGCCAGCAGGGGGGGCGCAGTAAGGGGCTACACCTTC.

This rearrangement joins TRBV25-1 to TRBJ1-5; the D is unclear. This CDR3 comprises 13 residues. CDR1 and CDR2 from the germline V gene are MGHDK and SYGVNS. The ends were cut back, 3 bases at V and 4 bases at J, with 7 bases in the middle. CDR3 DNA: TGTGCCAGCAGTGACGGCGGAAATCAGCCCCAGCATTTT. Encoded protein: CASSDGGNQPQHF.

The genes are TRBV28 and TRBJ2-5; 11 bases are a match to TRBD2. The CDR3 spans 17 residues. The V and J ends lost 1 base and 3 bases, in that order; junction bases with no gene match: 7. Germline V lookup: CDR1 MDHEN, CDR2 SYDVKM. For the CDR3, the DNA is TGTGCCAGCAGTTTATATACTAGCGGGGGACAAGAAGAGACCCAGTACTTC. This codes for CASSLYTSGGQEETQYF.

The rearrangement uses TRBV14 and TRBJ1-2; D remains unclear. CDR1 and CDR2 from the germline V gene are SGHDN and FVKESK. V lost 1 base to trimming and J lost 4 bases, with 10 bases between them. This CDR3 has 14 amino acids. The DNA for the CDR3 is TGTGCCAGCAGCCAAGGTACCGACTCCTATGGCTACACCTTC. Protein sequence: CASSQGTDSYGYTF. Full variable domain (rest looked up from reference TRBV14 and TRBJ1-2): EAGVTQFPSHSVIEKGQTVTLRCDPISGHDNLYWYRRVMGKEIKFLLHFVKESKQDESGMPNNRFLAERTGGTYSTLKVQPAELEDSGVYFCASSQGTDSYGYTFGSGTRLTVV.

CDR3 nucleotides: TGTGCCAGCAGTCAGGGGACAGCTCCAATCTACGAGCAGTACTTC. It encodes CASSQGTAPIYEQYF. The chain has TRBV27 and TRBJ2-7; 7 bases match TRBD1. This CDR3 spans 15 amino acids. Germline V gene data show CDR1 as MNHEY and CDR2 as SMNVEV (reference sequence). V lost 5 bases and J lost 3; bases outside the gene matches: 10.

V and J are TRBV7-8 and TRBJ2-7; possibly TRBD2 for D (5 bases). CDR1 is SGHVS and CDR2 is FQNEAQ in the germline V gene. The germline V and J ends were trimmed by 5 bases and 4 bases, with 12 bases remaining between them. CDR3 length: 13 residues. CDR3 sequence reads: CASSRADWYEQYF. As DNA, the CDR3 is TGTGCCAGCAGCCGAGCGGACTGGTACGAGCAGTACTTC.

The V call is TRBV6-1, the J call TRBJ2-7; possibly TRBD1 for D (5 bases). Trimming took 2 bases from V and 3 from J, leaving 11 bases between them. CDR3 length: 14 amino acids. Germline CDR1 MNHNS, CDR2 SASEGT. The CDR3 bases are TGTGCCAGCAGTGAACCAGGGATTCGCTACGAGCAGTACTTC. As protein: CASSEPGIRYEQYF.

The chain couples TRBV27 to TRBJ2-3; D gene uncertain. Germline V gene lookup returns CDR1 MNHEY and CDR2 SMNVEV (reference sequence). With 5 bases removed from V and 2 bases from J, the gap between germline ends came to 11 bases. The CDR3 loop spans 14 amino acids. CDR3 nucleotides: TGTGCCAGCAGTATAGGACCGATCACAGATACGCAGTATTTT. It specifies CASSIGPITDTQYF.

V gene TRBV15 combines with J gene TRBJ2-7, with D possibly being TRBD1 (5 bases). The CDR3 sequence is 14 residues long. The germline gives CDR1 LNHNV, CDR2 YYDKDF (reference sequence). Trimming shortened V by 0 bases and J by 4 bases, and 10 bases separated the two germline ends. CDR3 coding DNA: TGTGCCACCAGCAGAGATAGGGGCCATTACGAGCAGTACTTC. It translates to CATSRDRGHYEQYF.

V and J are TRBV18 and TRBJ2-7; no definite D call. Trimming left V 6 bases short and J 2 bases short, with 17 bases between. Looked up from germline, CDR1 is KGHSH and CDR2 is LQKENI. The CDR3 has 15 residues. Here the CDR3 reads CASSPAEHSTYEQYF. CDR3 bases: TGTGCCAGCTCTCCCGCGGAGCACAGTACCTACGAGCAGTACTTC. Looking up the rest from reference TRBV18 and TRBJ2-7 gives the full variable domain: NAGVMQNPRHLVRRRGQEARLRCSPMKGHSHVYWYRQLPEEGLKFMVYLQKENIIDESGMPKERFSAEFPKEGPSILRIQQVVRGDSAAYFCASSPAEHSTYEQYFGPGTRLTVT.

This sequence joins TRBV4-1 and TRBJ1-4; perhaps TRBD1 as D (6 bases). The length of the CDR3 is 13 residues. Germline CDR1 and CDR2: MGHRA and YSYEKL. Trimming stripped 6 bases from V and 8 bases from J, with 13 bases between. The CDR3 is CASRRGGGEKLFF. In DNA form, the CDR3 reads TGCGCCAGCAGGAGGGGGGGTGGGGAAAAACTGTTTTTT.

The chain employs TRBV28 and TRBJ2-7; 12 positions match TRBD2. Germline CDR1 MDHEN, CDR2 SYDVKM. The CDR3 contains 17 residues. With V trimmed by 5 bases and J by 1 base, 9 bases remained unmatched. This CDR3 is CASSRLAGGVWSYEQYF. The CDR3 DNA reads as TGTGCCAGCAGTAGGCTAGCGGGAGGGGTTTGGTCCTACGAGCAGTACTTC. Full variable domain (outside the CDR3, taken from reference TRBV28 and TRBJ2-7): DVKVTQSSRYLVKRTGEKVFLECVQDMDHENMFWYRQDPGLGLRLIYFSYDVKMKEKGDIPEGYSVSREKKERFSLILESASTNQTSMYLCASSRLAGGVWSYEQYFGPGTRLTVT.

V gene TRBV6-4 combines with J gene TRBJ1-2; the match to TRBD1 covers 8 bases. Germline V gene sequence: CDR1 MRHNA, CDR2 SNTAGT. Losses at the gene ends were 4 bases for V and 7 bases for J; bases not matched to a gene: 11. The CDR3 consists of 15 residues. The CDR3 sequence: CASSAEIRGPGGYTF. CDR3 DNA sequence: TGTGCCAGCAGTGCCGAAATCAGGGGGCCTGGTGGCTACACCTTC.

This clone was counted only a few times. The chain recombines TRBV5-6 with TRBJ2-7; D ambiguous. This CDR3 spans 11 amino acids. Germline CDR1 and CDR2: SGHDT and YYEEEE. V gave up 1 base and J gave up 5 bases, with 4 bases separating them. This CDR3 is CASSLFHEQYF. The CDR3 nucleotides are TGTGCCAGCAGCTTGTTCCACGAGCAGTACTTC.

The gene calls are TRBV29-1 and TRBJ2-2; D ambiguous. The V end was cut by 5 bases, the J end by 3 bases, with 13 bases between. The germline CDR1 and CDR2 sequences are SQVTM and ANQGSEA. The CDR3 is 14 amino acids. Here the CDR3 reads CSVFLGTYTGELFF. The CDR3, as DNA: TGCAGCGTTTTTCTGGGTACCTACACCGGGGAGCTGTTTTTT.